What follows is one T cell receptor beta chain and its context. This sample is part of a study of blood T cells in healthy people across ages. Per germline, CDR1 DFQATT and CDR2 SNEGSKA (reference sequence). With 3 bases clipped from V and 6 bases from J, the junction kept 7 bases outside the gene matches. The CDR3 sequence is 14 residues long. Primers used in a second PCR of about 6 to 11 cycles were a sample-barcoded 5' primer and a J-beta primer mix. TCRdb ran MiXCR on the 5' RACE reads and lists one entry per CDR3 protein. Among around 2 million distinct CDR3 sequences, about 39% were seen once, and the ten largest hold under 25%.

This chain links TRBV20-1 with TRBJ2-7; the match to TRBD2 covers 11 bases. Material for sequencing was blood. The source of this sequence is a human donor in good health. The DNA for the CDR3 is TGCAGTGCTAGGGGCCGACTAGCGGGGAGCGAGCAGTACTTC. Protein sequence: CSARGRLAGSEQYF.